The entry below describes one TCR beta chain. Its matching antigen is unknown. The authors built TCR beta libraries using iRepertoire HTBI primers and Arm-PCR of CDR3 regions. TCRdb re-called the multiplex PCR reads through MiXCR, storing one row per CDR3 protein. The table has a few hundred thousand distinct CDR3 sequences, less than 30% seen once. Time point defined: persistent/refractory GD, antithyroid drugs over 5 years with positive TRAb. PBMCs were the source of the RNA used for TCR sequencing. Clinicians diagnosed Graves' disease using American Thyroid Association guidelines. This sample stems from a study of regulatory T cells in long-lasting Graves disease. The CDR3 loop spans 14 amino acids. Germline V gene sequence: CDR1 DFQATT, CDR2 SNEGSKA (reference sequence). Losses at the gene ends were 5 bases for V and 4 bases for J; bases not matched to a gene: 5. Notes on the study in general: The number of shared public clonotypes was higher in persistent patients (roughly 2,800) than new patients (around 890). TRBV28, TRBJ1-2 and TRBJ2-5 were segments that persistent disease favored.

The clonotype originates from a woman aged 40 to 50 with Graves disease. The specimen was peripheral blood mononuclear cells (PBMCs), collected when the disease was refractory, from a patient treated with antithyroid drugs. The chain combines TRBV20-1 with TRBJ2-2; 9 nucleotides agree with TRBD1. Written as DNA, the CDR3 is TGCAGTGCTCGAGGGACAGGGCCCACCGGGGAGCTGTTTTTT. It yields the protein CSARGTGPTGELFF.